What follows are 9 T cell receptor beta chains derived from one specimen sequenced in a study of identical twins. TCRdb passed the 5' RACE reads through MiXCR, listing each CDR3 protein once. The sample lists hundreds of thousands of distinct CDR3 sequences, 20% to 25% seen once, with approximately 0.52% in the top ten. In addition, the sample was reused for a study of yellow fever vaccine responses in identical twins.

The sequencing input was CD4+ T cells sorted from blood. The receptors were gathered from a woman between 18 and 30 years old in good health.

The chain employs TRBV5-1 and TRBJ2-1; a weak D match, TRBD1 (5 bases). The CDR3 totals 12 residues. The germline V gene has CDR1 SGHRS and CDR2 YFSETQ. The ends were cut back, 2 bases at V and 6 bases at J, with 6 bases in the middle. CDR3 DNA: TGCGCCAGCAGCTTAGGGGCCAATGAGCAGTTCTTC. It translates to CASSLGANEQFF. The full variable domain, rest sourced from reference TRBV5-1 and TRBJ2-1, is KAGVTQTPRYLIKTRGQQVTLSCSPISGHRSVSWYQQTPGQGLQFLFEYFSETQRNKGNFPGRFSGRQFSNSRSEMNVSTLELGDSALYLCASSLGANEQFFGPGTRLTVL.

The V gene is TRBV29-1, the J gene TRBJ2-1; D possibly corresponds to TRBD1 (6 bases). There are 13 residues in the CDR3. The V end lost 6 bases, the J end lost 6 bases, and 15 bases lay between the germline ends. Germline CDR1 SQVTM, CDR2 ANQGSEA. The CDR3 DNA sequence: TGCAGCGTGGAAATGGACAGTCGCAATGAGCAGTTCTTC. As protein: CSVEMDSRNEQFF.

This chain uses TRBV5-1 with TRBJ2-5; no clear D gene. Trimming shortened V by 0 bases and J by 5 bases, and 14 bases separated the two germline ends. The CDR3 length is 15 residues. CDR1 SGHRS and CDR2 YFSETQ come from the germline V gene. Here the CDR3 reads CASSLEGLLGETQYF. The DNA of the CDR3 is TGCGCCAGCAGCTTGGAAGGGTTGTTAGGGGAGACCCAGTACTTC.

This clonotype was seen more than once but under ten times. The J gene is TRBJ1-5, the V gene TRBV6-1; TRBD1 is a possible D gene (6 bases). V lost 6 bases, J lost 6 bases, and 12 bases lay in between. CDR1 and CDR2 (germline): MNHNS, SASEGT. CDR3 length: 13 amino acids. The DNA for the CDR3 is TGTGCCAGCAGCCCAGGGACACCTCAGCCCCAGCATTTT. This translates into CASSPGTPQPQHF.

This chain joins TRBV24-1 and TRBJ1-2; D unresolved. The V gene lost 4 bases and the J gene lost 0 bases, with 5 bases spanning the gap. This CDR3 has 13 residues. Per the germline V gene, CDR1 is KGHDR and CDR2 is SFDVKD. In nucleotides, the CDR3 is TGTGCCACCAGTGACGCGCCTAACTATGGCTACACCTTC. It translates to CATSDAPNYGYTF.

The CDR3 coding sequence is TGTGCCAGCAGTGAAAAAATGAACACTGAAGCTTTCTTT. Translating gives CASSEKMNTEAFF. The rearrangement joins TRBV25-1 to TRBJ1-1; no clear D gene. V was shortened by 2 bases and J by 0 bases, with 4 bases between the two germline ends. The CDR3 runs 13 residues. Germline assignment: CDR1 MGHDK and CDR2 SYGVNS.

About this clonotype itself: Lacking the conserved final phenylalanine or tryptophan, this CDR3 likely reflects a read error. This sequence joins TRBV7-9 and TRBJ2-5; unclear D gene. The CDR3 consists of 13 residues. V was trimmed by 5 bases and J by 3 bases, leaving 10 bases between them. The germline V gene encodes CDR1 SEHNR and CDR2 FQNEAQ (reference sequence). CDR3 DNA: TGTGCCAGCAGCCACCGCGGAGAAGAGACCCAGTACTTA. This translates into CASSHRGEETQYL.

The gene calls are TRBV4-2 and TRBJ2-4; 8 nucleotides align to TRBD2. CDR1 and CDR2 from the germline V gene are LGHNA and YNFKEQ. The CDR3 runs to 17 residues. Trimming cost V 0 bases and J 4 bases; bases outside gene matches: 8. Written as DNA, the CDR3 is TGTGCCAGCAGCCAAGAGCGGGGGGCCGGGGGTAAAAACATTCAGTACTTC. Translated, it gives CASSQERGAGGKNIQYF.

The chain has TRBV7-9 and TRBJ2-1; TRBD2 matches at 12 bases. Germline values: CDR1 SEHNR, CDR2 FQNEAQ (reference sequence). The length of the CDR3 is 14 residues. Trimming took 4 bases from V and 10 from J; bases not matched to a gene: 5. The CDR3 DNA is TGTGCCAGCAGCTGGACTAGCGGGGTTAGGGAGCAGTTCTTC. Its translation: CASSWTSGVREQFF.